This T cell receptor (beta chain) came from a study of molecular identifiers for immune sequencing clone quantification. TCRdb re-derived calls from the PCR reads in MiXCR, one entry per CDR3 protein. The sample lists about 500,000 distinct CDR3 sequences, around a fifth occurring once. The sequence was obtained from a human donor in good health. Some libraries in this study had Jurkat cell RNA spiked in. The sequenced material came from naive CD8+ T cells from blood, with Jurkat cell RNA spiked in. Indicated subset: FACS-sorted CD8+CD4-CCR7+CD45RA+ naive T cells.

This CDR3 is CASSRFNIGLAGATDTQYF. The DNA for the CDR3 is TGTGCCAGCAGCCGTTTTAATATAGGACTAGCGGGGGCCACAGATACGCAGTATTTT. The rearrangement links TRBV3-1 to TRBJ2-3, with 13 nucleotides matching TRBD2. CDR1 and CDR2 (germline): LGHDT, YNNKEL (reference sequence). The CDR3 sequence is 19 residues long. V lost 4 bases and J lost 2; bases outside the gene matches: 12.